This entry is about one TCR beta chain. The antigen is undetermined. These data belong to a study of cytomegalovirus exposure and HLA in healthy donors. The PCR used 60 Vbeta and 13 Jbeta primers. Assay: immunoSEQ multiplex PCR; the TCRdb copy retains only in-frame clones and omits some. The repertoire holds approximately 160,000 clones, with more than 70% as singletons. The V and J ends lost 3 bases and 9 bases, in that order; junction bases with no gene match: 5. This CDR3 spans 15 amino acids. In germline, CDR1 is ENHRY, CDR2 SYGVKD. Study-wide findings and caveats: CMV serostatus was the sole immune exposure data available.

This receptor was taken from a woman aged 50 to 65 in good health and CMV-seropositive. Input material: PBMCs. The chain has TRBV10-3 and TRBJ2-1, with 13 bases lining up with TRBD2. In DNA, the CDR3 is TGTGCCATCAGTGACCGGACTAGCGGGAGTAGTGAGCAGTTCTTC. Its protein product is CAISDRTSGSSEQFF.